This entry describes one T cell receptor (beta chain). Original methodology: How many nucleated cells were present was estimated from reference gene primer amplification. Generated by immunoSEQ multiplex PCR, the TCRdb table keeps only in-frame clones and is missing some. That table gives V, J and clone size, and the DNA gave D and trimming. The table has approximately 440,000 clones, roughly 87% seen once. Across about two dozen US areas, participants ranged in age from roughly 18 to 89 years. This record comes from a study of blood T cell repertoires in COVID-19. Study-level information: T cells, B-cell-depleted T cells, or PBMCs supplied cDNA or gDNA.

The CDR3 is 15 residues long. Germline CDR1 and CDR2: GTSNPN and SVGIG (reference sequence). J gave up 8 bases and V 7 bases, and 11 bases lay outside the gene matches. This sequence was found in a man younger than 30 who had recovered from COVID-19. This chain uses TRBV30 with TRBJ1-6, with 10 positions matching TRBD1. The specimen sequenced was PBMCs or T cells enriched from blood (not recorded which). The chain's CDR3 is CASTRTGTGDSPLHF. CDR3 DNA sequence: TGTGCCTCGACGAGAACCGGGACAGGGGATTCACCCCTCCACTTT.